This T cell receptor beta chain is from a study of blood T cells in healthy people across ages. CDR1 is SNHLY and CDR2 is FYNNEI in the germline V gene. The CDR3 sequence is 13 residues long. The junction had 7 bases not matched to a gene; V was cut back by 7 bases and J by 7 bases. Primers used in a second PCR of roughly 6 to 11 cycles were a sample-barcoded 5' primer and a J-beta primer mix. Researchers report that each sample yielded at least 2.5 million CDR3-containing paired-end reads. TCRdb reprocessed the 5' RACE reads with MiXCR, giving one entry per CDR3 protein. The repertoire holds 500,000 to 700,000 distinct CDR3 sequences, with about 30% as singletons. This clonotype showed up many times. What it binds is unknown. Whole-study findings and limits: Since the PBMCs were unsorted, naive and antigen-experienced cells could not be conclusively compared. Donors of long life had a larger count of naive CD4+ cells and greater diversity than aged donors. A roughly linear fall in TCR beta diversity per million T cells was seen with increasing age.

The sequenced sample was blood. The chain joins TRBV2 to TRBJ1-5; 7 positions match TRBD1. This TCR was sampled from a woman older than 75 in good health. CDR3 sequence: CASKQGIGQPQHF. For the CDR3, the DNA is TGTGCCAGCAAACAGGGGATTGGACAGCCCCAGCATTTT.